One and the same sample provided the 28 T cell receptor beta chains below, sequenced in a study of blood T cell repertoires in COVID-19. The data were produced by immunoSEQ multiplex PCR, yet TCRdb's version contains in-frame clones alone and is incomplete. The table lists roughly 250,000 clones, around 85% of them singletons. Material: peripheral blood. These receptor sequences come from a woman in her twenties or thirties with COVID-19, enrolled during active disease.

This clone was seen a handful of times. This chain links TRBV4-1 with TRBJ1-5; TRBD1 matches at 11 bases. The CDR3 is 15 amino acids. From germline, CDR1 is MGHRA and CDR2 YSYEKL. J was trimmed by 7 bases and V by 0 bases; bases with no gene match: 2. CDR3 in amino acids: CASSQEDRGRQPQHF. The CDR3 DNA sequence: TGCGCCAGCAGCCAAGAGGACAGGGGGCGACAGCCCCAGCATTTT.

This chain connects TRBV19 to TRBJ1-2; the D gene is possibly TRBD1 (5 bases). Per the germline V gene, CDR1 is LNHDA and CDR2 is SQIVND (reference sequence). The CDR3 length is 15 residues. V was pared by 3 bases and J by 0 bases, with 11 bases between. For the CDR3, the DNA is TGTGCCAGTAGTATTACAGGAGGGGCTAACTATGGCTACACCTTC. Translation: CASSITGGANYGYTF.

For the CDR3, the DNA is TGCGCCAGCACCCAGGACAGGGGGCTCGCTTACTATGGCTACACCTTC. Translating it yields CASTQDRGLAYYGYTF. The chain has TRBV10-1 and TRBJ1-2; TRBD1 agrees at 11 bases. CDR1 is WNHNN and CDR2 is SYGVQD in the germline V gene (reference sequence). CDR3 size: 16 residues. With V trimmed by 7 bases and J by 3 bases, 10 bases remained unmatched.

The chain uses TRBV5-1 and TRBJ1-1, with unresolved D. The CDR3 runs 14 residues. Germline V gives CDR1 SGHRS, CDR2 YFSETQ. Trimming removed 2 bases from V and 0 bases from J, with 8 bases in between. CDR3: CASSFQPVNTEAFF. CDR3 DNA sequence: TGCGCCAGCAGCTTTCAACCGGTGAACACTGAAGCTTTCTTT.

This clone has only a few counts. This rearrangement joins TRBV5-1 to TRBJ2-7; 9 nucleotides align to TRBD2. Germline V gene sequence: CDR1 SGHRS, CDR2 YFSETQ. V was pared by 4 bases and J by 2 bases, with 13 bases of the junction left unmatched. The CDR3 consists of 17 residues. CDR3: CASSLTSTSGRPYEQYF. CDR3 DNA: TGCGCCAGCAGCCTGACCTCGACTAGCGGAAGACCCTACGAGCAGTACTTC.

This clone was counted many times. The chain has TRBV11-2 and TRBJ2-7; possibly TRBD1 for D (6 bases). V gave up 8 bases and J gave up 4 bases, with 21 bases separating them. The CDR3 runs to 15 residues. In germline, CDR1 is SGHAT, CDR2 FQNNGV. This CDR3 is CASSQGQGMIYEQYF. CDR3 nucleotides: TGTGCCAGCTCTCAGGGTCAGGGGATGATATACGAGCAGTACTTC.

This clone came up a few times. V is TRBV18 and J is TRBJ2-7, with no clear D. In germline, CDR1 is KGHSH, CDR2 LQKENI. The CDR3 consists of 14 residues. The V and J ends lost 5 bases and 6 bases respectively, with 17 bases between them. CDR3 in DNA: TGTGCCAGCTCATCGAGTAGGAGACTCCTCGAGCAGTACTTC. Its protein product is CASSSSRRLLEQYF.

The chain has TRBV5-8 and TRBJ1-6, with D possibly TRBD1 on 6 matching bases. The CDR3 spans 14 residues. V lost 2 bases, J lost 9 bases, and 12 bases lay in between. Germline lookup yields CDR1 SGHTS and CDR2 YDEGEE. DNA of the CDR3: TGTGCCAGCAGCTTACTAGGGGGAACTTCACCCCTCCACTTT. It specifies CASSLLGGTSPLHF.

This chain uses TRBV9 with TRBJ2-5; a weak D match, TRBD2 (6 bases). V lost 0 bases and J lost 5, with 8 bases in between. The CDR3 extends over 13 amino acids. Looked up from germline, CDR1 is SGDLS and CDR2 is YYNGEE. Here the CDR3 DNA reads TGTGCCAGCAGCGTAGGGCTAGCGGAGACCCAGTACTTC. Translating gives CASSVGLAETQYF. Full variable domain (missing parts from reference TRBV9 and TRBJ2-5): DSGVTQTPKHLITATGQRVTLRCSPRSGDLSVYWYQQSLDQGLQFLIQYYNGEERAKGNILERFSAQQFPDLHSELNLSSLELGDSALYFCASSVGLAETQYFGPGTRLLVL.

This CDR3 is CASNDRTGLTYEQYF. As DNA, the CDR3 is TGTGCCAGCAACGACCGGACAGGCCTGACCTACGAGCAGTACTTC. The chain is built from TRBV28 and TRBJ2-7; 7 bases align to TRBD1. The CDR3 is 15 amino acids. Germline values: CDR1 MDHEN, CDR2 SYDVKM. After removal of 7 bases from V and 2 bases from J, the junction contained 11 bases not matched to a gene.

The rearrangement links TRBV21-1 to TRBJ2-5; TRBD1 reflects the table's D call only, with no check against the DNA. TRBV21-1 is a pseudogene segment. The CDR3 runs 15 residues. CDR3 sequence reads: CASSKTRQGKETQYF. CDR3 sequence (DNA): TGTGCCAGCAGCAAAACCCGACAGGGAAAAGAGACCCAGTACTTC.

V usage is TRBV28 and J usage is TRBJ1-5; 10 bases line up with TRBD1. Losses at the gene ends were 5 bases for V and 4 bases for J; bases not matched to a gene: 5. CDR3 length equals 15 residues. In germline, CDR1 is MDHEN, CDR2 SYDVKM. The CDR3 bases are TGTGCCAGCAGTCCCCAGGGACAGGGGAATCAGCCCCAGCATTTT. This sequence encodes CASSPQGQGNQPQHF.

The J gene is TRBJ2-7, the V gene TRBV18; 10 bases map to TRBD1. The V segment lost 10 bases and the J segment 5 bases; nucleotides outside the gene matches: 11. This CDR3 is built from 14 residues. CDR1 and CDR2 from the germline V gene are KGHSH and LQKENI. In DNA form, the CDR3 reads TGTGCCACTCATGGGGACAGGGGTAGTAACGAGCAGTACTTC. Residues: CATHGDRGSNEQYF.

V usage is TRBV10-3 and J usage is TRBJ2-2; 9 bases match TRBD2. The CDR3 is 15 amino acids. V gave up 6 bases and J gave up 3 bases; unmatched junction bases: 5. Germline CDR1 and CDR2: ENHRY and SYGVKD. The CDR3 DNA reads TGTGCCATCAGCTACAGCGGGGGGTACACCGGGGAGCTGTTTTTT. Translation gives CAISYSGGYTGELFF.

The chain links TRBV2 to TRBJ2-1; 9 positions agree with TRBD2. CDR1 is SNHLY and CDR2 is FYNNEI in the germline V gene. The CDR3 has 15 amino acids. The junction had 4 bases not matched to a gene; V was cut back by 6 bases and J by 1 base. CDR3 bases: TGTGCCAGCAGCTATAGCGGGGGATCCTACAATGAGCAGTTCTTC. Translated: CASSYSGGSYNEQFF.

The chain uses TRBV14 and TRBJ2-5, with a tentative D call TRBD2 (7 bases). This CDR3 is built from 15 residues. V was clipped by 4 bases and J by 1 base, with 13 bases between them. Germline V lookup: CDR1 SGHDN, CDR2 FVKESK. CDR3 bases: TGTGCCAGCAGCCCCTGGGGGGGGGCCCAAGAGACCCAGTACTTC. It codes for CASSPWGGAQETQYF.

The rearrangement joins TRBV2 to TRBJ2-2; D unresolved. The CDR3 runs to 11 residues. Trimming left V 7 bases short and J 7 bases short, with 7 bases between. Germline loops: CDR1 SNHLY, CDR2 FYNNEI. CDR3 DNA sequence: TGTGCCAGCATCTTTGTCGGGGAGCTGTTTTTT. Its protein is CASIFVGELFF. The full variable domain, in which reference TRBV2 and TRBJ2-2 provide the parts outside the CDR3, is EPEVTQTPSHQVTQMGQEVILRCVPISNHLYFYWYRQILGQKVEFLVSFYNNEISEKSEIFDDQFSVERPDGSNFTLKIRSTKLEDSAMYFCASIFVGELFFGEGSRLTVL.

The J gene is TRBJ1-2, the V gene TRBV2; 7 positions agree with TRBD1. Per the germline V gene, CDR1 is SNHLY and CDR2 is FYNNEI. V shed 8 bases, J shed 4 bases, and the junction held 4 bases outside the gene matches. This CDR3 has 12 amino acids. Here the CDR3 DNA reads TGTGCCAGCGGAACAGGGGTCTATGGCTACACCTTC. It encodes CASGTGVYGYTF.

The chain has TRBV7-9 and TRBJ2-1; 8 bases are a match to TRBD1. In germline, CDR1 is SEHNR, CDR2 FQNEAQ (reference sequence). CDR3 length equals 14 residues. With 10 bases clipped from V and 5 bases from J, the junction kept 10 bases outside the gene matches. CDR3 sequence reads: CATGAWTGNNEQFF. CDR3 nucleotides: TGTGCCACTGGGGCCTGGACAGGGAACAATGAGCAGTTCTTC. The full variable domain, completed using reference TRBV7-9 and TRBJ2-1, is DTGVSQNPRHKITKRGQNVTFRCDPISEHNRLYWYRQTLGQGPEFLTYFQNEAQLEKSRLLSDRFSAERPKGSFSTLEIQRTEQGDSAMYLCATGAWTGNNEQFFGPGTRLTVL.

This chain connects TRBV23-1 to TRBJ2-7; 9 positions match TRBD1. TRBV23-1 counts as an open reading frame of uncertain function. There are 17 residues in the CDR3. After removal of 3 bases from V and 7 bases from J, the junction contained 16 bases not matched to a gene. The CDR3 nucleotides are TGCGCCAGCAGTCACTCTTCTTCCGGGACAGGGTCGGGGGAGCAGTACTTC. Translating it yields CASSHSSSGTGSGEQYF.

The chain has TRBV7-9 and TRBJ1-3, with TRBD1 identical over 10 bases. The germline CDR1 and CDR2 sequences are SEHNR and FQNEAQ (reference sequence). The CDR3 extends over 15 amino acids. The ends lost 7 bases at V and 5 bases at J; junction bases unmatched: 8. The CDR3 DNA reads TGTGCCAGCAAAAGGACAGGGGGGAATAGAAACACCATATATTTT. Translated, it gives CASKRTGGNRNTIYF.

V and J are TRBV27 and TRBJ2-1, with a weak D call TRBD1 (7 bases). V was clipped by 2 bases and J by 4 bases, with 12 bases between them. This CDR3 contains 15 residues. In germline, CDR1 is MNHEY, CDR2 SMNVEV (reference sequence). The CDR3 DNA is TGTGCCAGCAGTTTACAGGGGGGTCCTTACAATGAGCAGTTCTTC. It specifies CASSLQGGPYNEQFF.

The J gene is TRBJ2-3, the V gene TRBV7-9; D is possibly TRBD2 (5 bases). This CDR3 spans 13 amino acids. V lost 6 bases to trimming and J lost 4 bases, with 11 bases between them. Germline CDR1 reads SEHNR; CDR2 reads FQNEAQ (reference sequence). The CDR3 nucleotides read TGTGCCAGCAGTCACCGGGGTGCAGATACGCAGTATTTT. Its protein product is CASSHRGADTQYF.

This chain links TRBV6-5 with TRBJ1-1, with 9 positions matching TRBD1. The V gene end was trimmed by 4 bases and the J gene end by 5 bases; junction bases not matched to a gene: 5. The germline V gene has CDR1 MNHEY and CDR2 SVGAGI. The CDR3 is made up of 14 amino acids. The CDR3 coding sequence is TGTGCCAGCAGTTGGGACAGGGTCAGGACTGAAGCTTTCTTT. Encoded protein: CASSWDRVRTEAFF.

This chain connects TRBV5-1 to TRBJ1-2, with 8 bases identical to TRBD1. CDR1 SGHRS and CDR2 YFSETQ come from the germline V gene. The length of the CDR3 is 14 residues. Trimming at V came to 4 bases and at J to 4 bases, leaving 6 bases not matched to a gene. The CDR3 loop is CASSKDREVYGYTF. DNA for the CDR3: TGCGCCAGCAGCAAGGACAGGGAAGTCTATGGCTACACCTTC.

The chain uses TRBV3-1 (or the pseudogene TRBV3-2) and TRBJ2-1; D uncertain. V was shortened by 4 bases and J by 7 bases, with 8 bases between the two germline ends. There are 12 residues in the CDR3. CDR1 LGHDT and CDR2 YNNKEL come from the germline V gene (reference sequence). The CDR3 protein is CASSLIGNEQFF. The CDR3 region has the DNA TGTGCCAGCAGCCTGATCGGGAATGAGCAGTTCTTC.

DNA of the CDR3: TGCGCCAGCAGCCAAGTAGCGGGGGACTCGCAGTTCTTC. Translation gives CASSQVAGDSQFF. The chain couples TRBV4-1 to TRBJ2-1; 9 bases align to TRBD2. V was pared by 1 base and J by 12 bases, with 4 bases of the junction left unmatched. The CDR3 sequence is 13 residues long. Germline CDR1 and CDR2: MGHRA and YSYEKL.

The J gene is TRBJ1-3, the V gene TRBV6-5, with D unresolved. The germline V and J ends were trimmed by 4 bases and 0 bases, with 10 bases remaining between them. CDR1 is MNHEY and CDR2 is SVGAGI in the germline V gene. CDR3 length: 15 amino acids. The DNA for the CDR3 is TGTGCCAGCAGTTCCGCGAGGATCTCTGGAAACACCATATATTTT. Protein product: CASSSARISGNTIYF.